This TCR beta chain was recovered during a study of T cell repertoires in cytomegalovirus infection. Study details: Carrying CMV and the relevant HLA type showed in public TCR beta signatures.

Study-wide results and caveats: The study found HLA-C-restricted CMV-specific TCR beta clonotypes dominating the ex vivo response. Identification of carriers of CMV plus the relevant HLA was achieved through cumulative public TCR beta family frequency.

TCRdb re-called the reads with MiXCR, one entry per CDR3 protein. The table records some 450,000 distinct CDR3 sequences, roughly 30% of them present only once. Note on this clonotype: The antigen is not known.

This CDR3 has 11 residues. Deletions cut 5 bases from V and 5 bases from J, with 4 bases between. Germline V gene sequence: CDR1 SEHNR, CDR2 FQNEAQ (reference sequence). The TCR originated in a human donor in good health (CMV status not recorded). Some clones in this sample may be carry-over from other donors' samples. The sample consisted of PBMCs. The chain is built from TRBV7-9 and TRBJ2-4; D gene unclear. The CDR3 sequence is CASSRENIQYF. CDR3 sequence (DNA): TGTGCCAGCAGCCGTGAAAACATTCAGTACTTC. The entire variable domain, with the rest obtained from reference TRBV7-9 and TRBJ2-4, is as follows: DTGVSQNPRHKITKRGQNVTFRCDPISEHNRLYWYRQTLGQGPEFLTYFQNEAQLEKSRLLSDRFSAERPKGSFSTLEIQRTEQGDSAMYLCASSRENIQYFGAGTRLSVL.